The entry below gives a single TCR beta chain sequence along with its context. This clonotype showed up just a few times. The clone's antigen remains unknown. Per-nucleotide qualities are absent, and no much larger clonotype sits a single base away. This sample is drawn from a study of early T cells in non-severe SARS-CoV-2 infection (dated by TCRdb to the early 2020s). Regarding the complete study: TCR sequencing used bulk RNA from unsorted whole blood, so alpha and beta chains could not be paired.

Set within a cohort of healthcare workers in London, UK, this nested case-control study involved weekly PCR testing of nasopharyngeal swabs along with blood sampling. Healthcare workers were recruited during the week of the UK lockdown, between 23 and 31 March 2020, and followed weekly for up to 16 weeks. The CDR3 has 16 amino acids, counting the end cysteine and phenylalanine. Only the CDR3 portion is preserved as DNA: 48 bases, with reading frame beginning at the first base. The germline V gene sets CDR1 to SGHRS and CDR2 to YFSETQ. Cut back by 2 bases and 5 bases, the V and J ends lie 18 bases apart. Summary of the overall study and its limitations: VDJdb matching was skewed toward anti-spike CD8 responses and likely underestimated virus-specific expansions by missing private and CD4 specificities.

Libraries were prepared through 5' RACE. The sequencer was a NextSeq 500. To correct for sequencing error and PCR bias, the TCR library protocol tagged individual cDNA molecules with unique molecular identifiers. Both TCR alpha and beta chains were sequenced, and tight co-correlation was observed between alpha and beta sequence abundances in each sample. Regarding the original processing steps: V gene, J gene and CDR3 annotation of TCR sequences was performed with Decombinator V4. Expanded TCRs were defined as changing significantly between any two time points under a Poisson model with p below 0.0001. Abundances of TCRs were expressed as counts per million after normalisation to the total number of TCRs sequenced in each sample. TRAV1-2 paired with TRAJ12, TRAJ20 or TRAJ33 defined MAIT TCRs, while TRAV10 paired with TRAJ18 defined iNKT TCRs. VDJdb, accessed 1 November 2021, was searched for CMV, EBV and SARS-CoV-2 annotated TCRs, excluding TCRs annotated for multiple antigens. The public reads were reprocessed in TCRdb via fastp at Q25 and MiXCR, keeping in-frame beta chains. CDR3 protein sequences are deduplicated, and each keeps its most common genes and DNA. These V and J calls rely on TCRdb rather than the paper's analysis. For this sample the table gives 75,000 to 100,000 distinct CDR3 sequences, of which roughly 15% were detected only once. The ten largest clones add up to around 1.3% of the sample.

The rearrangement joined TRBV5-1 to TRBJ2-3; TRBD1 is possibly the D segment (6 matching bases). This receptor was obtained from an adult who was a healthcare worker with PCR-confirmed SARS-CoV-2 infection or an uninfected control (not recorded which). Specimen: whole blood. Here is the DNA: TGCGCCAGCAGCTTTGTTGGAACAGGGAAGTTAGATACGCAGTATTTT. It translates to CASSFVGTGKLDTQYF.